Presented here are 30 T cell receptor beta chains from one specimen sequenced in a study of cytomegalovirus exposure and HLA in healthy donors. Amplification used 60 Vbeta primers and 13 Jbeta primers. Repertoires were generated with immunoSEQ multiplex PCR, while TCRdb's copy carries only in-frame clones and drops some. The data show about 250,000 clones, roughly two thirds seen once. The sequenced sample consisted of PBMCs. The origin of the receptors is a female donor in good health and CMV-seronegative.

The chain joins TRBV28 to TRBJ1-5; TRBD1 is a possible D gene (5 bases). The CDR3 loop spans 16 amino acids. Germline V CDR1 and CDR2: MDHEN, SYDVKM. Trimming shortened V by 3 bases and J by 1 base, and 13 bases separated the two germline ends. CDR3 DNA: TGTGCCAGCAGTTTCATCCAGGGCCTAAGCAATCAGCCCCAGCATTTT. Its translation is CASSFIQGLSNQPQHF.

The rearrangement links TRBV19 to TRBJ2-1; D is uncertain. The CDR3 length is 12 residues. The V and J ends lost 5 bases and 4 bases respectively, with 6 bases between them. Germline CDR1 is LNHDA and CDR2 is SQIVND (reference sequence). The CDR3 bases are TGTGCCAGTAGTTTGCAGTACAATGAGCAGTTCTTC. Protein product: CASSLQYNEQFF.

J is TRBJ2-7 and V is TRBV6-5, with 9 bases identical to TRBD2. Germline trimming cut 6 bases from V and 0 bases from J; bases unmatched to any gene: 6. The CDR3 covers 15 residues. Germline lookup yields CDR1 MNHEY and CDR2 SVGAGI. CDR3 sequence: CASSRAAGGSYEQYF. CDR3 bases: TGTGCCAGCAGCCGAGCAGCGGGGGGCTCCTACGAGCAGTACTTC.

CDR3 sequence (DNA): TGTGCCAGCAGCTTATCGGCAGGGGAGGGATCCGGTCTAGACTACGCTTTCTTT. This codes for CASSLSAGEGSGLDYAFF. The chain combines TRBV7-9 with TRBJ1-1; possibly TRBD1 for D (6 bases). With 2 bases removed from V and 11 bases from J, the gap between germline ends came to 30 bases. The CDR3 has 18 residues. CDR1 and CDR2 from the germline V gene are SEHNR and FQNEAQ (reference sequence). Full variable domain (rest looked up from reference TRBV7-9 and TRBJ1-1): DTGVSQNPRHKITKRGQNVTFRCDPISEHNRLYWYRQTLGQGPEFLTYFQNEAQLEKSRLLSDRFSAERPKGSFSTLEIQRTEQGDSAMYLCASSLSAGEGSGLDYAFFGQGTRLTVV.

This clone occurred once. For the CDR3, the DNA is TGTGCCAGCGGAGGGGCGGCCCACGAGCAGTACTTC. Its translation is CASGGAAHEQYF. This chain uses TRBV7-8 with TRBJ2-7, with D possibly being TRBD2 (6 bases). Trimming shortened V by 8 bases and J by 5 bases, and 13 bases separated the two germline ends. Germline CDR1 is SGHVS and CDR2 is FQNEAQ. This CDR3 spans 12 amino acids.

This chain links TRBV28 with TRBJ2-7, with 8 bases matching TRBD1. V was clipped by 3 bases and J by 3 bases; unmatched bases: 7. Germline assignment: CDR1 MDHEN and CDR2 SYDVKM. CDR3 length: 15 amino acids. CDR3 in DNA: TGTGCCAGCAGTTTGACGCCGGGACAGGTCTACGAGCAGTACTTC. This translates into CASSLTPGQVYEQYF.

The genes are TRBV5-1 and TRBJ2-7; 8 bases align to TRBD1. CDR1 is SGHRS and CDR2 is YFSETQ in the germline V gene. Germline trimming cut 6 bases from V and 1 base from J; bases unmatched to any gene: 6. The CDR3 covers 14 residues. The CDR3 protein is CASTQGDRSYEQYF. Written as DNA, the CDR3 is TGCGCCAGCACACAGGGGGACAGGTCCTACGAGCAGTACTTC.

V usage is TRBV11-2 and J usage is TRBJ2-7; D possibly corresponds to TRBD1 (5 bases). Germline V CDR1 and CDR2: SGHAT, FQNNGV. The CDR3 length is 15 residues. The V and J ends lost 0 bases and 0 bases respectively, with 9 bases between them. The DNA for the CDR3 is TGTGCCAGCAGCTTAGAACGACAGAACTCCTACGAGCAGTACTTC. This gives the protein CASSLERQNSYEQYF.

V usage is TRBV4-1 and J usage is TRBJ2-7; 7 bases are shared with TRBD2. Looked up from germline, CDR1 is MGHRA and CDR2 is YSYEKL. The V segment lost 3 bases and the J segment 3 bases; nucleotides outside the gene matches: 2. CDR3 length equals 13 residues. CDR3 sequence: CASSHQRGYEQYF. CDR3 in DNA: TGCGCCAGCAGCCATCAGCGGGGCTACGAGCAGTACTTC.

This clone was recorded a few times. V gene TRBV19 combines with J gene TRBJ1-1, with a possible D match to TRBD1 (5 bases). This CDR3 spans 14 amino acids. Trimming stripped 1 base from V and 4 bases from J, with 10 bases between. Germline CDR1 and CDR2: LNHDA and SQIVND (reference sequence). The CDR3 region has the DNA TGTGCCAGTAGTATAGCAGGGTCGGGCACTGAAGCTTTCTTT. It codes for CASSIAGSGTEAFF.

This sequence joins TRBV2 and TRBJ2-7; TRBD1 aligns across 8 bases. The CDR3 consists of 14 residues. J lost 1 base, V lost 1 base, and 0 bases had no gene match. Germline V gene lookup returns CDR1 SNHLY and CDR2 FYNNEI. CDR3 in DNA: TGTGCCAGCAGTGAAGGGACAGGGTCCTACGAGCAGTACTTC. Its translation: CASSEGTGSYEQYF.

V usage is TRBV15 and J usage is TRBJ2-1; 7 bases agree with TRBD2. Losses at the gene ends were 3 bases for V and 7 bases for J; bases not matched to a gene: 15. Germline V gene sequence: CDR1 LNHNV, CDR2 YYDKDF (reference sequence). The CDR3 covers 17 residues. This chain's CDR3 is CATSRGAIGGLQNEQFF. The CDR3 DNA reads as TGTGCCACCAGCAGGGGTGCCATTGGGGGACTACAAAATGAGCAGTTCTTC.

The rearrangement uses TRBV5-4 and TRBJ2-1; D is unresolved. Germline V gene lookup returns CDR1 SGHNT and CDR2 YYREEE (reference sequence). The CDR3 consists of 15 residues. The V gene lost 1 base and the J gene lost 0 bases, with 8 bases spanning the gap. CDR3 coding DNA: TGTGCCAGCAGCTTGATGCTAGGCTCCTACAATGAGCAGTTCTTC. Translated: CASSLMLGSYNEQFF. The variable domain in full, completed from reference TRBV5-4 and TRBJ2-1, reads ETGVTQSPTHLIKTRGQQVTLRCSSQSGHNTVSWYQQALGQGPQFIFQYYREEENGRGNFPPRFSGLQFPNYSSELNVNALELDDSALYLCASSLMLGSYNEQFFGPGTRLTVL.

This chain uses TRBV4-1 with TRBJ1-5; 9 bases are a match to TRBD1. The junction had 3 bases not matched to a gene; V was cut back by 5 bases and J by 4 bases. The CDR3 loop spans 14 amino acids. CDR1 is MGHRA, CDR2 YSYEKL, per germline. CDR3 residues: CASSRQGGNQPQHF. CDR3 DNA: TGCGCCAGCAGCAGACAGGGGGGGAATCAGCCCCAGCATTTT.

This chain links TRBV27 with TRBJ1-5, with a possible D match to TRBD1 (6 bases). This CDR3 spans 17 amino acids. The germline CDR1 and CDR2 sequences are MNHEY and SMNVEV (reference sequence). Trimming took off 4 bases at V and 6 bases at J, with 22 bases between the two ends. The CDR3 sequence is CASSSKGVPAAGQPQHF. The CDR3 DNA reads as TGTGCCAGCAGTTCAAAGGGGGTTCCGGCGGCGGGTCAGCCCCAGCATTTT.

This chain uses TRBV30 with TRBJ2-7; no clear D. V lost 0 bases and J 3 bases, leaving 6 bases between the germline ends. This CDR3 has 12 residues. Germline CDR1 GTSNPN, CDR2 SVGIG (reference sequence). CDR3 in DNA: TGTGCCTGGAGTGTAAACGGCTACGAGCAGTACTTC. Translated: CAWSVNGYEQYF.

This chain links TRBV7-9 with TRBJ2-1; 8 bases are a match to TRBD2. This CDR3 is built from 14 residues. CDR1 SEHNR and CDR2 FQNEAQ come from the germline V gene (reference sequence). V was pared by 2 bases and J by 8 bases, with 5 bases of the junction left unmatched. The chain's CDR3 is CASSLYGRGYEQFF. The CDR3 coding sequence is TGTGCCAGCAGCTTATACGGGAGGGGATATGAGCAGTTCTTC.

The chain recombines TRBV6-1 with TRBJ2-7, with D perhaps TRBD1 (6 bases). CDR1 and CDR2 (germline): MNHNS, SASEGT. Trimming shortened V by 8 bases and J by 2 bases, and 10 bases separated the two germline ends. The CDR3 is made up of 12 amino acids. CDR3 region: CASRGHTYEQYF. CDR3 bases: TGTGCCAGCCGGGGACATACCTACGAGCAGTACTTC.

The V call is TRBV4-1, the J call TRBJ2-1; 8 bases are a match to TRBD2. With 1 base clipped from V and 9 bases from J, the junction kept 2 bases outside the gene matches. This CDR3 is 13 amino acids long. From germline, CDR1 is MGHRA and CDR2 YSYEKL. CDR3 nucleotides: TGCGCCAGCAGCCAAGTTCGGGGGGGTGAGCAGTTCTTC. The encoded protein is CASSQVRGGEQFF.

V and J are TRBV10-1 and TRBJ2-2; 9 bases line up with TRBD2. CDR3 length equals 15 residues. CDR1 and CDR2 from the germline V gene are WNHNN and SYGVQD (reference sequence). V lost 6 bases to trimming and J lost 6 bases; unmatched junction nucleotides: 8. In nucleotides, the CDR3 is TGCGCCAGCAGCCTTAGCGGGAGTTGGTCCGGGGAGCTGTTTTTT. It is translated as CASSLSGSWSGELFF.

The V gene is TRBV5-5, the J gene TRBJ2-2; possible D gene TRBD1, 5 bases. The ends were cut back, 0 bases at V and 6 bases at J, with 9 bases in the middle. CDR1 and CDR2 (germline): SGHKS, YYEKEE (reference sequence). CDR3 length: 14 amino acids. The CDR3 sequence: CASSLVSRAGELFF. CDR3 DNA: TGTGCCAGCAGCTTGGTTAGCAGGGCCGGGGAGCTGTTTTTT.

The chain combines TRBV29-1 with TRBJ2-5; D remains ambiguous. Trimming removed 6 bases at V and 4 bases at J, with 12 bases between. The germline V gene has CDR1 SQVTM and CDR2 ANQGSEA. The length of the CDR3 is 12 residues. In nucleotides, the CDR3 is TGCAGCGTAGCTAGGATCGGAGAGACCCAGTACTTC. Its protein product is CSVARIGETQYF.

This chain links TRBV10-2 with TRBJ2-7, with D possibly TRBD2 on 5 matching bases. The CDR3 is 13 residues long. V was shortened by 6 bases and J by 3 bases, with 12 bases between the two germline ends. Germline V gene data show CDR1 as WSHSY and CDR2 as SAAADI. CDR3 in amino acids: CASREASIYEQYF. The CDR3 bases are TGCGCCAGCAGGGAGGCTAGCATCTACGAGCAGTACTTC.

The genes are TRBV5-4 and TRBJ2-1, with a weak D call TRBD1 (5 bases). There are 15 residues in the CDR3. With 3 bases removed from V and 0 bases from J, the gap between germline ends came to 10 bases. The germline V gene encodes CDR1 SGHNT and CDR2 YYREEE (reference sequence). CDR3: CASSSTANSYNEQFF. CDR3 bases: TGTGCCAGCAGCTCGACAGCCAACTCCTACAATGAGCAGTTCTTC.

This chain connects TRBV15 to TRBJ1-2; 7 bases are a match to TRBD1. V lost 6 bases and J lost 1; bases outside the gene matches: 5. Looked up from germline, CDR1 is LNHNV and CDR2 is YYDKDF (reference sequence). The CDR3 runs 14 residues. Here the CDR3 reads CATRRDSLNYGYTF. DNA of the CDR3: TGTGCCACCAGGAGGGACAGCCTTAACTATGGCTACACCTTC.

This rearrangement joins TRBV7-9 to TRBJ2-3; 10 bases are shared with TRBD2. There are 15 residues in the CDR3. J gave up 3 bases and V 5 bases, and 5 bases lay outside the gene matches. Germline V gene sequence: CDR1 SEHNR, CDR2 FQNEAQ (reference sequence). The CDR3 nucleotides are TGTGCCAGCAGCCCTAGCGGGAGTGGGACAGATACGCAGTATTTT. The encoded protein is CASSPSGSGTDTQYF.

The chain carries TRBV11-3 and TRBJ2-1; weak D call: TRBD1 (6 bases). Germline lookup yields CDR1 SGHNT and CDR2 YENEEA. V shed 10 bases and J shed 8 bases, with 15 bases lying between them. The CDR3 length is 12 residues. DNA for the CDR3: TGTGCCACCCAACAGGGAACCGATGAGCAGTTCTTC. This encodes CATQQGTDEQFF.

This clone was counted a few times. V usage is TRBV11-2 and J usage is TRBJ1-1; 8 bases agree with TRBD1. The junction had 2 bases not matched to a gene; V was cut back by 5 bases and J by 0 bases. This CDR3 contains 14 residues. Per the germline V gene, CDR1 is SGHAT and CDR2 is FQNNGV. CDR3 sequence reads: CASSRTGMNTEAFF. CDR3 nucleotides: TGTGCCAGCAGCCGGACAGGGATGAACACTGAAGCTTTCTTT.

This clone was seen a few times. The rearrangement joins TRBV7-8 to TRBJ1-4; no reliable D call. V lost 2 bases, J lost 3 bases, and 4 bases lay in between. The V gene's germline CDR1 is SGHVS and CDR2 FQNEAQ. The CDR3 contains 13 residues. As DNA, the CDR3 is TGTGCCAGCAGCTTAAACTCTAATGAAAAACTGTTTTTT. It specifies CASSLNSNEKLFF. The whole variable domain, filled in from reference TRBV7-8 and TRBJ1-4, reads GAGVSQSPRYKVAKRGQDVALRCDPISGHVSLFWYQQALGQGPEFLTYFQNEAQLDKSGLPSDRFFAERPEGSVSTLKIQRTQQEDSAVYLCASSLNSNEKLFFGSGTQLSVL.

The rearrangement uses TRBV7-6 and TRBJ2-1, with 13 bases that match TRBD2. The CDR3 sequence is 18 residues long. The germline CDR1 and CDR2 sequences are SGHVS and FNYEAQ. V shed 5 bases and J 5 bases; nucleotides not matched to a gene: 12. For the CDR3, the DNA is TGTGCCAGCAGCGAGAGACTAGCGGGAGGCCCATGGAACAATGAGCAGTTCTTC. Translating gives CASSERLAGGPWNNEQFF.